Here is one T cell receptor beta chain with its context. Libraries were prepared by immunoSEQ multiplex PCR; TCRdb keeps only in-frame clonotypes and omits some of them. The sample contains around 30,000 clones, 70% to 90% of which appear only once. This specimen comes from a study of blood T cell repertoires in COVID-19. About the study: Sources were T cells, B-cell-depleted T cells, or PBMCs; the material itself was cDNA or gDNA.

The sequencing sample was made of peripheral blood. This receptor was identified in a woman in her thirties or forties with active or convalescent COVID-19.

The CDR3 region has the DNA TGTGCCAGCAGTCCGTCCGGGGGGGTTTGGAGCTATGGCTACACCTTC. It encodes CASSPSGGVWSYGYTF. The chain links TRBV27 to TRBJ1-2; a weak D match, TRBD1 (5 bases). This CDR3 is built from 16 residues. Germline V gene sequence: CDR1 MNHEY, CDR2 SMNVEV (reference sequence). With 5 bases removed from V and 4 bases from J, the gap between germline ends came to 20 bases.